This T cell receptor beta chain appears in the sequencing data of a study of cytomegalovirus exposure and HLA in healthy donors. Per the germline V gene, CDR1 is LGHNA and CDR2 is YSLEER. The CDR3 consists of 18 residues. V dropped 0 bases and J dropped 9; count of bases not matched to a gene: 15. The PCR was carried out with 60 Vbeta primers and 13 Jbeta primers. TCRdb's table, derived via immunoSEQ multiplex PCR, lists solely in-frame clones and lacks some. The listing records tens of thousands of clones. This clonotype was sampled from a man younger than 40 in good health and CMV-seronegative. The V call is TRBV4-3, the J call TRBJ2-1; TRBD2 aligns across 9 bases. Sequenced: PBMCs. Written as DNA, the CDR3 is TGCGCCAGCAGCCAAGATGGTGTCGCGGGAGGGCCCTCCGGTGAGCAGTTCTTC. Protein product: CASSQDGVAGGPSGEQFF.